The 21 T cell receptor beta chains below were found in one sample sequenced in a study of CD8 T cells in Susac syndrome. The RNA, roughly 0.45 to 1 ug, was put through reverse transcription using random hexamers. TCRdb ran MiXCR on the immunoSEQ multiplex PCR reads and lists one entry per CDR3 protein. Of over 150,000 distinct CDR3 sequences in the sample, approximately 93% were seen once. Material for sequencing was CD4+ T cells from PBMCs. The receptors derive from a human donor with multiple sclerosis.

The V and J genes are TRBV27 and TRBJ2-7; 11 nucleotides line up with TRBD1. From germline, CDR1 is MNHEY and CDR2 SMNVEV (reference sequence). The CDR3 is 15 residues long. The V segment lost 4 bases and the J segment 6 bases; nucleotides outside the gene matches: 8. The CDR3: CASSSWTGGSGEQYF. In DNA form, the CDR3 reads TGTGCCAGCAGTTCTTGGACAGGGGGCTCTGGCGAGCAGTACTTC.

This clonotype was seen once. This sequence joins TRBV5-1 and TRBJ2-1, with a weak D call TRBD2 (5 bases). The CDR3 has 12 residues. In germline, CDR1 is SGHRS, CDR2 YFSETQ. V was trimmed by 2 bases and J by 10 bases, leaving 10 bases between them. CDR3 in amino acids: CASSFGLGEQFF. As DNA, the CDR3 is TGCGCCAGCAGCTTCGGACTGGGGGAGCAGTTCTTC.

V and J are TRBV28 and TRBJ2-3; 9 nucleotides agree with TRBD2. The V and J ends lost 8 bases and 6 bases, in that order; junction bases with no gene match: 3. The CDR3 covers 12 residues. Germline loops: CDR1 MDHEN, CDR2 SYDVKM. The CDR3 nucleotides are TGTGCCAGCCTCGGACTAGCGGATACGCAGTATTTT. This encodes CASLGLADTQYF.

The rearrangement links TRBV5-4 to TRBJ2-5, with 10 positions matching TRBD2. V shed 4 bases, J shed 5 bases, and the junction held 11 bases outside the gene matches. CDR1 and CDR2 from the germline V gene are SGHNT and YYREEE (reference sequence). The CDR3 consists of 16 residues. CDR3 in amino acids: CASSVGGLAGAETQYF. CDR3 in DNA: TGTGCCAGCAGCGTTGGGGGCCTAGCGGGGGCGGAGACCCAGTACTTC.

V is TRBV5-4 and J is TRBJ1-1; D perhaps matches TRBD1 (5 bases). V was clipped by 4 bases and J by 2 bases, with 9 bases between them. CDR1 SGHNT and CDR2 YYREEE come from the germline V gene (reference sequence). This CDR3 has 13 amino acids. CDR3: CASSKTENTEAFF. The CDR3, as DNA: TGTGCCAGCAGCAAGACAGAAAACACTGAAGCTTTCTTT.

The rearrangement joins TRBV10-3 to TRBJ1-5; D is undetermined. V was cut by 5 bases and J by 1 base, with 6 bases left in between. This CDR3 has 13 residues. Germline loops: CDR1 ENHRY, CDR2 SYGVKD. The DNA for the CDR3 is TGTGCCATCAGTCGTGGGAGCAATCAGCCCCAGCATTTT. It yields the protein CAISRGSNQPQHF.

V and J are TRBV12-3 or TRBV12-4 and TRBJ1-1; no firm D call. V lost 6 bases and J lost 5, with 13 bases in between. The length of the CDR3 is 13 residues. CDR3 nucleotide sequence: TGTGCCAGCAGACAAACAGTTAATACTGAAGCTTTCTTT. Translated: CASRQTVNTEAFF.

The chain uses TRBV18 and TRBJ2-7; 10 nucleotides align to TRBD2. Unmatched junction bases numbered 11, after V lost 3 bases and J lost 6 bases. CDR3 length equals 16 residues. CDR1 is KGHSH, CDR2 LQKENI, per germline. CDR3 nucleotide sequence: TGTGCCAGCTCACCGATGGCTAGCGGGGGCACGGGCGAGCAGTACTTC. It yields the protein CASSPMASGGTGEQYF.

The V and J genes are TRBV20-1 and TRBJ2-7; TRBD1 matches at 10 bases. The germline V gene has CDR1 DFQATT and CDR2 SNEGSKA (reference sequence). This CDR3 spans 15 amino acids. Trimming cost V 4 bases and J 5 bases; bases outside gene matches: 11. The CDR3 DNA follows: TGCAGTGCTACCACGGGGGACAGGGGAGCTAACGAGCAGTACTTC. Translated, it gives CSATTGDRGANEQYF.

This clonotype was recorded once. V and J are TRBV5-6 and TRBJ2-2; 13 nucleotides line up with TRBD2. Trimming took 0 bases from V and 4 from J; bases not matched to a gene: 9. The CDR3 spans 19 residues. Germline CDR1 reads SGHDT; CDR2 reads YYEEEE. CDR3 coding DNA: TGTGCCAGCAGCTTGGCGCTGCTGGGACTAGCGGGGACCACCGGGGAGCTGTTTTTT. This sequence encodes CASSLALLGLAGTTGELFF.

The gene calls are TRBV27 and TRBJ2-1; perhaps TRBD2 as D (6 bases). Germline-derived CDR1 and CDR2 are MNHEY and SMNVEV (reference sequence). V was clipped by 6 bases and J by 6 bases, with 9 bases between them. This CDR3 is 12 amino acids long. The CDR3 nucleotides are TGTGCCAGCAGCAAGACTAGCAATGAGCAGTTCTTC. This translates into CASSKTSNEQFF.

The CDR3 spells CASTYDSNEQFF. The CDR3 DNA is TGTGCCAGCACCTACGACAGCAATGAGCAGTTCTTC. This chain uses TRBV6-6 with TRBJ2-1, with a possible D match to TRBD1 (5 bases). Germline CDR1 reads MNHNY; CDR2 reads SVGAGI (reference sequence). The V end was cut by 7 bases, the J end by 6 bases, with 10 bases between. CDR3 length equals 12 residues.

This chain joins TRBV2 and TRBJ1-4, with D unclear. V lost 8 bases and J lost 3, with 10 bases in between. The CDR3 spans 13 residues. Per the germline V gene, CDR1 is SNHLY and CDR2 is FYNNEI. The CDR3 reads CASQSPANEKLFF. In DNA, the CDR3 is TGTGCCAGCCAGAGCCCCGCTAATGAAAAACTGTTTTTT.

The chain uses TRBV9 and TRBJ2-1; TRBD2 matches at 13 bases. Trimming cost V 4 bases and J 9 bases; bases outside gene matches: 13. In germline, CDR1 is SGDLS, CDR2 YYNGEE. The CDR3 contains 17 residues. As DNA, the CDR3 is TGTGCCAGCAGCCGAAGCGGGACTAGCGGGAAGCGGGGTGAGCAGTTCTTC. It yields the protein CASSRSGTSGKRGEQFF.

V gene TRBV10-3 combines with J gene TRBJ1-2; TRBD1 matches 7 bases. The J segment lost 8 bases and the V segment lost 6 bases, leaving 12 bases of the junction unmatched. This CDR3 contains 14 residues. The germline gives CDR1 ENHRY, CDR2 SYGVKD. This chain's CDR3 is CAISGTALEKGYTF. The DNA for the CDR3 is TGTGCCATCAGCGGGACAGCCCTCGAAAAGGGCTACACCTTC.

V usage is TRBV11-1 and J usage is TRBJ2-1; 7 bases fit TRBD2. The CDR3 is made up of 15 amino acids. The trim removed 4 bases at V and 0 bases at J, leaving 3 bases unmatched. Germline assignment: CDR1 SGHAT and CDR2 FQDESV (reference sequence). In DNA, the CDR3 is TGTGCCAGCAGCTCAGAGCGGGGCTCCTACAATGAGCAGTTCTTC. Translation gives CASSSERGSYNEQFF.

V is TRBV20-1 and J is TRBJ1-5; 8 positions match TRBD1. The germline CDR1 and CDR2 sequences are DFQATT and SNEGSKA (reference sequence). This CDR3 contains 14 residues. Trimming at V came to 2 bases and at J to 3 bases, leaving 3 bases not matched to a gene. CDR3 in amino acids: CSARPGGDNQPQHF. In nucleotides, the CDR3 is TGCAGTGCTAGACCAGGGGGCGACAATCAGCCCCAGCATTTT.

This chain connects TRBV12-5 to TRBJ2-5, with 10 bases matching TRBD2. Looked up from germline, CDR1 is LGHNT and CDR2 is FRNRAP. Germline trimming cut 1 base from V and 5 bases from J; bases unmatched to any gene: 10. The CDR3 runs to 17 residues. CDR3 residues: CASGLGLAGVGGETQYF. CDR3 nucleotides: TGTGCTAGTGGTTTGGGGCTAGCGGGAGTAGGGGGGGAGACCCAGTACTTC.

In this sample, this clonotype turned up once. The chain uses TRBV12-3 or TRBV12-4 and TRBJ2-3; D is unclear. V was cut by 4 bases and J by 0 bases, with 5 bases left in between. This CDR3 is built from 13 residues. Here the CDR3 reads CASSWSSTDTQYF. DNA for the CDR3: TGTGCCAGCAGTTGGTCTAGCACAGATACGCAGTATTTT.

This chain uses TRBV2 with TRBJ2-2, with a weak D call TRBD2 (6 bases). In germline, CDR1 is SNHLY, CDR2 FYNNEI. Trimming removed 9 bases from V and 6 bases from J, with 11 bases in between. The CDR3 is 12 residues long. CDR3 loop: CASLGLPGELFF. The CDR3 nucleotides read TGTGCCAGTCTCGGACTACCCGGGGAGCTGTTTTTT. Variable domain in full (rest from reference TRBV2 and TRBJ2-2): EPEVTQTPSHQVTQMGQEVILRCVPISNHLYFYWYRQILGQKVEFLVSFYNNEISEKSEIFDDQFSVERPDGSNFTLKIRSTKLEDSAMYFCASLGLPGELFFGEGSRLTVL.

This chain links TRBV7-8 with TRBJ2-5; the match to TRBD2 covers 15 bases. This CDR3 spans 16 amino acids. V lost 1 base, J lost 4 bases, and 1 base stayed unmatched. Germline assignment: CDR1 SGHVS and CDR2 FQNEAQ. The CDR3 spells CASSLGGLAGGETQYF. In nucleotides, the CDR3 is TGTGCCAGCAGCTTAGGGGGACTAGCGGGGGGAGAGACCCAGTACTTC.